The 16 T cell receptor beta chains listed next were all sequenced from one sample in a study of OX40 agonist ivuxolimab in advanced cancers. Profiling relied on immunoSEQ multiplex PCR, and the TCRdb table lists in-frame clones only, not all of them. Among tens of thousands of clones listed, 90% to 95% were seen once. Sequenced here: CD4+ or CD8+ T cells sorted from blood, sampled in a trial of the OX40 agonist ivuxolimab. The receptors shown here come from an adult with an advanced solid tumor such as melanoma, head and neck, liver or kidney cancer.

For this clone: Other DNA sequences in this specimen translate into the identical CDR3. This chain joins TRBV5-6 and TRBJ2-3; D gene uncertain. Trimming shortened V by 2 bases and J by 1 base, and 2 bases separated the two germline ends. Germline CDR1 and CDR2: SGHDT and YYEEEE. This CDR3 comprises 12 residues. CDR3 nucleotide sequence: TGTGCCAGCAGCTTTGGCACAGATACGCAGTATTTT. Protein: CASSFGTDTQYF.

By its share, this clone is large. V usage is TRBV27 and J usage is TRBJ1-2, with 7 positions matching TRBD1. Germline CDR1 and CDR2: MNHEY and SMNVEV (reference sequence). The trim removed 6 bases at V and 4 bases at J, leaving 14 bases unmatched. The CDR3 is 16 amino acids. The CDR3 protein is CASRESTGTLGYGYTF. For the CDR3, the DNA is TGTGCCAGCAGGGAATCGACAGGGACCCTTGGCTATGGCTACACCTTC.

In DNA, the CDR3 is TGTGCCAGCAGCTACGGGGGTGTCACCTACGAGCAGTACTTC. It codes for CASSYGGVTYEQYF. J is TRBJ2-7 and V is TRBV5-8; possible D gene TRBD2, 6 bases. Germline V lookup: CDR1 SGHTS, CDR2 YDEGEE. V was pared by 3 bases and J by 2 bases, with 12 bases between. The CDR3 is 14 residues long. The complete variable domain, with remaining parts taken from reference TRBV5-8 and TRBJ2-7, reads EAGVTQSPTHLIKTRGQQATLRCSPISGHTSVYWYQQALGLGLQFLLWYDEGEERNRGNFPPRFSGRQFPNYSSELNVNALELEDSALYLCASSYGGVTYEQYFGPGTRLTVT.

The chain links TRBV27 to TRBJ2-7, with TRBD1 matching over 12 bases. Losses at the gene ends were 4 bases for V and 7 bases for J; bases not matched to a gene: 5. Per the germline V gene, CDR1 is MNHEY and CDR2 is SMNVEV (reference sequence). The CDR3 is made up of 14 amino acids. The CDR3 here is CASSWGTGGKEQYF. DNA of the CDR3: TGTGCCAGCAGTTGGGGGACAGGGGGCAAAGAGCAGTACTTC.

This clone appeared a single time. The chain carries TRBV7-8 and TRBJ2-7; 10 bases are shared with TRBD2. With 5 bases clipped from V and 3 bases from J, the junction kept 10 bases outside the gene matches. CDR3 length equals 16 residues. The V gene's germline CDR1 is SGHVS and CDR2 FQNEAQ. CDR3 loop: CASSLTSSGSGYEQYF. CDR3 DNA: TGTGCCAGCAGCCTGACCTCTAGCGGGAGTGGCTACGAGCAGTACTTC.

This chain connects TRBV5-1 to TRBJ2-7, with D tentatively TRBD2 (5 bases). This CDR3 contains 13 residues. Germline-derived CDR1 and CDR2 are SGHRS and YFSETQ. V was cut by 1 base and J by 4 bases, with 9 bases left in between. This CDR3 is CASSLSTTYEQYF. The CDR3 region has the DNA TGCGCCAGCAGCTTGTCGACTACATACGAGCAGTACTTC.

The chain links TRBV6-5 to TRBJ2-7; TRBD2 matches 7 bases. Trimming at V came to 5 bases and at J to 2 bases, leaving 6 bases not matched to a gene. The germline gives CDR1 MNHEY, CDR2 SVGAGI. This CDR3 has 14 amino acids. CDR3 in amino acids: CASSHASGAYEQYF. Here the CDR3 DNA reads TGTGCCAGCAGTCACGCTAGCGGTGCCTACGAGCAGTACTTC.

This clone showed up just once. This CDR3 is CASSSTGASTDTQYF. The CDR3 DNA follows: TGTGCCAGCAGCTCCACAGGGGCGAGCACAGATACGCAGTATTTT. The chain couples TRBV7-3 to TRBJ2-3; 7 bases map to TRBD1. CDR3 length: 15 amino acids. Germline V gene lookup returns CDR1 SGHTA and CDR2 FQGTGA. The trim removed 4 bases at V and 0 bases at J, leaving 4 bases unmatched.

This chain links TRBV4-1 with TRBJ2-3; possibly TRBD2 for D (7 bases). The CDR3 length is 16 residues. With 0 bases removed from V and 4 bases from J, the gap between germline ends came to 14 bases. Germline V CDR1 and CDR2: MGHRA, YSYEKL. The CDR3 sequence is CASSQDAGALADTQYF. The CDR3 region has the DNA TGCGCCAGCAGCCAAGATGCGGGGGCCCTCGCAGATACGCAGTATTTT.

The chain is built from TRBV7-8 and TRBJ2-3; 8 bases match TRBD1. Unmatched junction bases numbered 15, after V lost 0 bases and J lost 1 base. The CDR3 extends over 20 amino acids. Per germline, CDR1 SGHVS and CDR2 FQNEAQ. CDR3 residues: CASSLARGPLNLARTDTQYF. The CDR3 coding sequence is TGTGCCAGCAGCTTAGCCAGGGGGCCTCTCAACTTAGCACGCACAGATACGCAGTATTTT.

This clone was recorded only once. J is TRBJ2-7 and V is TRBV5-1, with 9 bases fitting TRBD1. From germline, CDR1 is SGHRS and CDR2 YFSETQ. V lost 4 bases, J lost 3 bases, and 5 bases stayed unmatched. The CDR3 is 14 residues long. This CDR3 reads CASSQWGQGYEQYF. The CDR3 bases are TGCGCCAGCAGCCAGTGGGGACAGGGCTACGAGCAGTACTTC.

The chain employs TRBV27 and TRBJ1-5, with D unresolved. Germline lookup yields CDR1 MNHEY and CDR2 SMNVEV (reference sequence). V lost 4 bases and J 0 bases, leaving 4 bases between the germline ends. The CDR3 has 13 amino acids. The CDR3: CASSYDSNQPQHF. CDR3 DNA sequence: TGTGCCAGCAGTTACGATAGCAATCAGCCCCAGCATTTT.

This clone was picked up one time. The chain is built from TRBV19 and TRBJ2-7, with 12 bases aligning to TRBD2. CDR3 length: 14 residues. J gave up 5 bases and V 9 bases, and 8 bases lay outside the gene matches. Per germline, CDR1 LNHDA and CDR2 SQIVND (reference sequence). The CDR3 DNA is TGTGCCAGCTCCCTAGCGGGGGGGCCAGACGAGCAGTACTTC. As protein: CASSLAGGPDEQYF.

The chain is built from TRBV9 and TRBJ2-7; 7 positions agree with TRBD2. CDR1 and CDR2 from the germline V gene are SGDLS and YYNGEE. The CDR3 extends over 15 amino acids. Trimming cost V 0 bases and J 1 base; bases outside gene matches: 4. In DNA form, the CDR3 reads TGTGCCAGCAGCGTAGAAGCGGGGCCTTCCTACGAGCAGTACTTC. Protein sequence: CASSVEAGPSYEQYF.

This chain links TRBV6-5 with TRBJ1-4; 8 nucleotides align to TRBD1. CDR1 MNHEY and CDR2 SVGAGI come from the germline V gene. This CDR3 has 15 amino acids. The junction had 3 bases not matched to a gene; V was cut back by 2 bases and J by 4 bases. The CDR3 protein is CASSYQDRVNEKLFF. The CDR3 nucleotides read TGTGCCAGCAGTTACCAGGACAGGGTTAATGAAAAACTGTTTTTT.

This clone was counted once. The chain carries TRBV9 and TRBJ2-1; tentatively, D is TRBD1 or TRBD2 (5 bases each). CDR3 length: 15 residues. Germline values: CDR1 SGDLS, CDR2 YYNGEE. Deletions cut 0 bases from V and 4 bases from J, with 11 bases between. DNA of the CDR3: TGTGCCAGCAGCGTAGGTGGGACGGAATACAATGAGCAGTTCTTC. Protein sequence: CASSVGGTEYNEQFF.